The clone carrying this T cell receptor beta chain has only a few counts. Its antigen is not identified. CDR1 and CDR2 (germline): SEHNR, FQNEAQ (reference sequence). The CDR3 contains 19 residues. V was shortened by 2 bases and J by 0 bases, with 17 bases between the two germline ends. Combining iRepertoire HTBI primers with Arm-PCR of CDR3 regions, the authors built TCR beta libraries. TCRdb called the multiplex PCR reads again in MiXCR, with one record for every CDR3 protein. This table holds approximately 470,000 distinct CDR3 sequences, 15% to 20% found once. The data stem from a study of regulatory T cells in long-lasting Graves disease. Study observations and caveats: Segments TRBV28, TRBJ1-2 and TRBJ2-5 showed preferential usage in persistent disease.

Time point given: newly diagnosed GD, antithyroid drugs for less than 3 months. PBMCs provided the RNA from which the TCR library was made. The data also belong to a second study, concerning T cells in Graves' hyperthyroidism and ophthalmopathy. That paper states: HTBI primers were the set used in a first-round RT-PCR of the TCR CDR3.

The chain combines TRBV7-9 with TRBJ2-6; no clear D gene. The sequencing used peripheral blood mononuclear cells (PBMCs), collected at new diagnosis, from a patient treated with antithyroid drugs. This receptor was obtained from a man aged 35 to 55 with Graves disease. The DNA for the CDR3 is TGTGCCAGCAGCTTACTAATCGGCAGCTCGGCCTCTGGGGCCAACGTCCTGACTTTC. Translation gives CASSLLIGSSASGANVLTF.